Each of the 21 T cell receptor beta chains below was sequenced from the same sample in a study of blood T cell repertoires in COVID-19. TCRdb's copy holds only in-frame clones and misses some; the assay was immunoSEQ multiplex PCR. This repertoire shows under 300,000 clones, about 82% found once; its top ten account for roughly an eighth. The sequencing sample was made of peripheral blood. Receptors were obtained from a man at least 80 years old with acute or convalescent COVID-19.

The chain joins TRBV7-8 to TRBJ2-3; 8 nucleotides align to TRBD2. CDR1 is SGHVS, CDR2 FQNEAQ, per germline. The CDR3 runs 16 residues. V shed 4 bases, J shed 4 bases, and the junction held 10 bases outside the gene matches. The CDR3 sequence: CASSSPRGGGPDTQYF. The CDR3 nucleotides are TGTGCCAGCAGCTCGCCCCGGGGGGGCGGGCCAGATACGCAGTATTTT.

The chain uses TRBV4-1 and TRBJ1-5, with D hard to call. V lost 1 base and J 1 base, leaving 8 bases between the germline ends. This CDR3 is 15 amino acids long. Germline V lookup: CDR1 MGHRA, CDR2 YSYEKL. In nucleotides, the CDR3 is TGCGCCAGCAGCCAAGTTGGCGGAAGCAATCAGCCCCAGCATTTT. Its protein is CASSQVGGSNQPQHF.

The chain carries TRBV6-1 and TRBJ2-3; 8 bases agree with TRBD2. Per germline, CDR1 MNHNS and CDR2 SASEGT. The ends lost 0 bases at V and 3 bases at J; junction bases unmatched: 5. This CDR3 has 16 amino acids. This chain's CDR3 is CASSEAPGGKTDTQYF. Here the CDR3 DNA reads TGTGCCAGCAGTGAAGCCCCGGGAGGGAAGACAGATACGCAGTATTTT.

The V and J genes are TRBV11-2 and TRBJ1-6, with unresolved D. CDR1 and CDR2 from the germline V gene are SGHAT and FQNNGV. V lost 2 bases to trimming and J lost 7 bases, with 6 bases between them. The CDR3 spans 13 residues. In nucleotides, the CDR3 is TGTGCCAGCAGCTTAATTGAGAATTCACCCCTCCACTTT. Protein product: CASSLIENSPLHF.

The V gene is TRBV19, the J gene TRBJ1-5, with TRBD1 as a possible D gene (6 bases). The CDR3 is 14 residues long. Germline V gives CDR1 LNHDA, CDR2 SQIVND (reference sequence). Trimming left V 8 bases short and J 5 bases short, with 16 bases between. The DNA for the CDR3 is TGTGCCAGTCACCGGGACAACGATTATCAGCCCCAGCATTTT. Amino acids: CASHRDNDYQPQHF.

This chain joins TRBV14 and TRBJ2-5; 8 bases are shared with TRBD1. This CDR3 is 15 amino acids long. V shed 3 bases, J shed 1 base, and the junction held 4 bases outside the gene matches. CDR1 is SGHDN and CDR2 is FVKESK in the germline V gene. CDR3 DNA: TGTGCCAGCAGCCACATCAGGGGGCTCCAAGAGACCCAGTACTTC. Its translation is CASSHIRGLQETQYF. The full variable domain, rest sourced from reference TRBV14 and TRBJ2-5, is EAGVTQFPSHSVIEKGQTVTLRCDPISGHDNLYWYRRVMGKEIKFLLHFVKESKQDESGMPNNRFLAERTGGTYSTLKVQPAELEDSGVYFCASSHIRGLQETQYFGPGTRLLVL.

The sample holds a few counts of this clone. The chain joins TRBV2 to TRBJ1-2; TRBD1 agrees at 10 bases. Germline V gene data show CDR1 as SNHLY and CDR2 as FYNNEI. The V segment lost 4 bases and the J segment 2 bases; nucleotides outside the gene matches: 4. The CDR3 is 15 amino acids. DNA of the CDR3: TGTGCCAGCAGTGGACAGGGGGCGCGAAACTATGGCTACACCTTC. It specifies CASSGQGARNYGYTF.

This sequence joins TRBV6-5 and TRBJ2-1, with 9 bases identical to TRBD1. The length of the CDR3 is 15 residues. The trim removed 5 bases at V and 6 bases at J, leaving 8 bases unmatched. Germline V lookup: CDR1 MNHEY, CDR2 SVGAGI. The CDR3 nucleotides read TGTGCCAGCAGTACACCGGGACAGGGTGTCAATGAGCAGTTCTTC. Translating it yields CASSTPGQGVNEQFF.

Worth noting for this clone: Its ends do not fully match the called genes, so a read error is possible. The chain couples TRBV11-2 to TRBJ1-2; 8 bases are shared with TRBD1. Germline CDR1 and CDR2: SGHAT and FQNNGV. This CDR3 region has 12 residues. CDR3 sequence (DNA): TGTGCCAGCAGCTTAGGGAGGGACAGGTTTCCTTTC. The encoded protein is CASSLGRDRFPF.

The chain carries TRBV28 and TRBJ1-1; maybe TRBD1 (6 bases). Germline CDR1 is MDHEN and CDR2 is SYDVKM. The CDR3 has 14 amino acids. The germline V and J ends were trimmed by 5 bases and 1 base, with 11 bases remaining between them. The CDR3, as DNA: TGTGCCAGCAGTGTTACAGGGAGGAACACTGAAGCTTTCTTT. Protein sequence: CASSVTGRNTEAFF.

The table lists this clone with a count of one. The chain carries TRBV5-1 and TRBJ1-2; D possibly corresponds to TRBD1 (5 bases). This CDR3 is built from 15 residues. Germline CDR1 reads SGHRS; CDR2 reads YFSETQ. V shed 0 bases and J shed 2 bases, with 11 bases lying between them. Written as DNA, the CDR3 is TGCGCCAGCAGCTTGGGCAGGGCGACAAACTATGGCTACACCTTC. Translated: CASSLGRATNYGYTF.

The chain couples TRBV3-1 (or the pseudogene TRBV3-2) to TRBJ1-1, with a possible D match to TRBD1 (6 bases). The CDR3 is 16 residues long. Germline CDR1 reads LGHDT; CDR2 reads YNNKEL (reference sequence). Trimming pared 1 base from V and 5 bases from J, leaving 17 bases between. This CDR3 reads CASSQAPGGGRTEAFF. CDR3 sequence (DNA): TGTGCCAGCAGCCAAGCCCCGGGGGGCGGGAGGACTGAAGCTTTCTTT.

The V and J genes are TRBV6-5 and TRBJ1-5; possibly TRBD1 for D (6 bases). Germline V gene lookup returns CDR1 MNHEY and CDR2 SVGAGI. This CDR3 has 13 residues. The CDR3 coding sequence is TGTGCGCTAGGGGGTGGGGGCAATCAGCCCCAGCATTTT. The encoded protein is CALGGGGNQPQHF.

The chain carries TRBV7-8 and TRBJ2-7, with D possibly TRBD2 on 5 matching bases. Per the germline V gene, CDR1 is SGHVS and CDR2 is FQNEAQ. This CDR3 is 14 amino acids long. V was pared by 4 bases and J by 1 base, with 11 bases between. The CDR3 nucleotides are TGTGCCAGCAGCTCCCAGAGGGAATCCTACGAGCAGTACTTC. Amino acids: CASSSQRESYEQYF.

This chain joins TRBV6-4 and TRBJ1-1; the D gene is possibly TRBD1 (5 bases). Germline lookup yields CDR1 MRHNA and CDR2 SNTAGT. The CDR3 covers 13 residues. Deletions cut 4 bases from V and 1 base from J, with 7 bases between. Here the CDR3 reads CASSVQENTEAFF. DNA of the CDR3: TGTGCCAGCAGTGTACAGGAGAACACTGAAGCTTTCTTT.

The chain combines TRBV28 with TRBJ1-2; D remains unclear. CDR3 length: 12 amino acids. The germline V gene encodes CDR1 MDHEN and CDR2 SYDVKM. Trimming took 4 bases from V and 4 from J, leaving 7 bases between them. CDR3 amino acids: CASSSDIYGYTF. The DNA for the CDR3 is TGTGCCAGCAGTTCCGACATCTATGGCTACACCTTC.

V gene TRBV28 combines with J gene TRBJ1-1; no clear D. CDR1 and CDR2 from the germline V gene are MDHEN and SYDVKM. There are 14 residues in the CDR3. V was shortened by 5 bases and J by 1 base, with 11 bases between the two germline ends. CDR3 amino acids: CASSLGLPNTEAFF. The DNA for the CDR3 is TGTGCCAGCAGTCTAGGACTCCCGAACACTGAAGCTTTCTTT.

This chain connects TRBV18 to TRBJ1-4; a weak D match, TRBD1 (5 bases). V lost 3 bases to trimming and J lost 7 bases, with 9 bases between them. Germline CDR1 reads KGHSH; CDR2 reads LQKENI. CDR3 length: 13 residues. For the CDR3, the DNA is TGTGCCAGCTCACCCAACGGGGGTGAAAAACTGTTTTTT. It yields the protein CASSPNGGEKLFF.

The rearrangement uses TRBV2 and TRBJ1-1; a weak D match, TRBD1 (5 bases). Between the trimmed V and J ends, which lost 2 bases and 5 bases, there was a span of 6 bases. Germline V gene sequence: CDR1 SNHLY, CDR2 FYNNEI. The CDR3 contains 12 residues. The DNA for the CDR3 is TGTGCCAGCAGTGAACAGGGAACTGAAGCTTTCTTT. Its translation is CASSEQGTEAFF.

V usage is TRBV6-1 and J usage is TRBJ1-2; D might be TRBD1 (6 bases). This CDR3 is built from 15 residues. Trimming took 0 bases from V and 6 from J, leaving 14 bases between them. Germline-derived CDR1 and CDR2 are MNHNS and SASEGT. Here the CDR3 DNA reads TGTGCCAGCAGTGAAGCTCAAACAGGGCATAATGGCTACACCTTC. As protein: CASSEAQTGHNGYTF.

There are a few counts of this clone. V gene TRBV9 combines with J gene TRBJ1-6; D might be TRBD1 (5 bases). Looked up from germline, CDR1 is SGDLS and CDR2 is YYNGEE. Trimming took off 3 bases at V and 10 bases at J, with 17 bases between the two ends. The CDR3 length is 15 residues. CDR3 amino acids: CASSGSSGSSSPLHF. CDR3 in DNA: TGTGCCAGCAGCGGTAGTTCAGGGTCTTCCTCACCCCTCCACTTT.